This TCR beta chain emerged from a study of blood T cell repertoires in COVID-19. Whole-study context: COVID-19 samples from acute and convalescent phases originated in the United States, Italy and Spain. Sources were T cells, B-cell-depleted T cells, or PBMCs; the material itself was cDNA or gDNA.

Original processing notes: Reference gene primer amplification gave nucleated cell count estimates. The data were produced by immunoSEQ multiplex PCR, yet TCRdb's version contains in-frame clones alone and is incomplete. D and trimming come from the DNA, and the V and J calls and clone size come from that table. The sample lists some 40,000 clones; 88% were seen once. Trimming took off 7 bases at V and 3 bases at J, with 11 bases between the two ends. Germline loops: CDR1 MDHEN, CDR2 SYDVKM. The CDR3 has 13 residues. The receptor was derived from a human donor in a cohort sampled during active COVID-19. The sample consisted of peripheral blood. The rearrangement uses TRBV28 and TRBJ2-3; the D gene is possibly TRBD1 (5 bases). CDR3 bases: TGTGCCAGCAAAGGGGCGGCGACAGATACGCAGTATTTT. This translates into CASKGAATDTQYF.